This is a list of T cell receptor beta chains from one sample in a study of blood T cell repertoires in COVID-19. Method: immunoSEQ multiplex PCR; TCRdb's copy keeps in-frame clones and lacks some. The sample has around 140,000 clones; roughly 84% are singletons. Material: peripheral blood. The receptors were gathered from a man aged 30 to 45 with COVID-19, enrolled during active disease. Each CDR3 is given with its conserved first and last residue. Each record gives: D gene, V gene, J gene, clone size, CDR3 DNA, CDR3 protein. The D gene is left open where the match is weak. Clone size is stated in some rows and not others, as once, few, many or a class when expanded.

NA	TRBV19	TRBJ1-5	NA	TGTGCCAGTAGTTCCCAGGCCTCGGGGCAGCCCCAGCATTTT	CASSSQASGQPQHF
TRBD1	TRBV4-1	TRBJ1-1	once	TGCGCCAGCAGCCCTGGACAGGGGGGCAAGAACACTGAAGCTTTCTTT	CASSPGQGGKNTEAFF
NA	TRBV30	TRBJ2-5	NA	TGTGCCTGGACCTACACAGGGCTAGAGACCCAGTACTTC	CAWTYTGLETQYF
TRBD1	TRBV6-5	TRBJ1-2	NA	TGTGCCAGCAGTTACGGTGGGACAGGACTCCCTGGCTACACCTTC	CASSYGGTGLPGYTF
NA	TRBV29-1	TRBJ1-4	NA	TGCAGCGTGATGACAGGCGCGGCCGAAAAACTGTTTTTT	CSVMTGAAEKLFF
TRBD1	TRBV9	TRBJ2-7	once	TGTGCCAGCAGCGTATCCGGGACAGGCGTTGGGCAGTACTTC	CASSVSGTGVGQYF
NA	TRBV6-2/TRBV6-3	TRBJ2-5	NA	TGTGCCAGCAGTAAGCGACAGACCCAAGAGACCCAGTACTTC	CASSKRQTQETQYF
TRBD1	TRBV28	TRBJ1-1	few	TGTGCCAGCAGTTTTCAGGGGGCTGACACTGAAGCTTTCTTT	CASSFQGADTEAFF
TRBD1	TRBV5-5	TRBJ2-1	NA	TGTGCCAGCAGGTGGGGACAGGGAGATTACAATGAGCAGTTCTTC	CASRWGQGDYNEQFF
TRBD1	TRBV5-4	TRBJ1-1	NA	TGTGCCAGCAGCTTAAGACAGGGGAGGGGCACTGAAGCTTTCTTT	CASSLRQGRGTEAFF
TRBD1	TRBV5-1	TRBJ2-5	NA	TGCGCCAGCAGCTCCGGGACAGGGAAAGAGACCCAGTACTTC	CASSSGTGKETQYF
NA	TRBV25-1	TRBJ1-1	NA	TGTGCCAGCAACCGGGGGAACACTGAAGCTTTCTTT	CASNRGNTEAFF
NA	TRBV19	TRBJ2-5	NA	TGTGCCAGTAGTACAACAGGCTCGGAGACCCAGTACTTC	CASSTTGSETQYF
TRBD1	TRBV6-5	TRBJ2-1	few	TGTGCCAGCAGTTACACCGGGACAGGGACAGGTGTTGAGCAGTTCTTC	CASSYTGTGTGVEQFF
TRBD1	TRBV4-3	TRBJ1-3	NA	TGCGCCAGCAGCCAAGACGCCAGGGGGTCCCCCTCTGGAAACACCATATATTTT	CASSQDARGSPSGNTIYF
NA	TRBV28	TRBJ1-4	NA	TGTGCCAGCAGCCTAGGGGGAAATGAAAAACTGTTTTTT	CASSLGGNEKLFF
NA	TRBV29-1	TRBJ2-7	NA	TGCAGCGTTGAAGAGGGCAGGGGATGGTCTTACGAGCAGTACTTC	CSVEEGRGWSYEQYF
NA	TRBV6-5	TRBJ2-7	NA	TGTGCCAGCAGTTACTCAAGGAGCTCCTACGAGCAGTACTTC	CASSYSRSSYEQYF
TRBD1	TRBV11-1	TRBJ2-1	NA	TGTGCCAGCAGTCAAAGGGGGCAGATATACAATGAGCAGTTCTTC	CASSQRGQIYNEQFF
NA	TRBV6-5	TRBJ1-5	NA	TGTGCCAGCAGTTACTCCGGGTCCCTTGGTCAGCCCCAGCATTTT	CASSYSGSLGQPQHF
TRBD1	TRBV18	TRBJ1-1	NA	TGTGCCAGCTCAATAGTGGGACAGGGGAACACTGAAGCTTTCTTT	CASSIVGQGNTEAFF
TRBD1	TRBV25-1	TRBJ1-6	NA	TGTGCCAGCAGTCCACAGGGGCGGGGTGATAATTCACCCCTCCACTTT	CASSPQGRGDNSPLHF
TRBD1	TRBV19	TRBJ1-2	NA	TGTGCCAGTAGCTTCGGACAGGGAGGGGCATATGGCTACACCTTC	CASSFGQGGAYGYTF
NA	TRBV4-1	TRBJ1-4	NA	TGCGCCAGCAGCCGGAACAGGGTGGGGGATGAAAAACTGTTTTTT	CASSRNRVGDEKLFF
NA	TRBV5-5	TRBJ2-2	NA	TGTGCCAGCAGCTTGGTACTTTACACCGGGGAGCTGTTTTTT	CASSLVLYTGELFF
TRBD1	TRBV2	TRBJ1-5	NA	TGTGCCAGCAGTGAATCGACAGGGCGCGATCAGCCCCAGCATTTT	CASSESTGRDQPQHF
TRBD1	TRBV5-5	TRBJ1-2	NA	TGTGCCAGCAGCAGAACAGGGGAAGGCTACACCTTC	CASSRTGEGYTF
NA	TRBV2	TRBJ2-7	few	TGTGCCAGCAGTGCACAGGCCTTACCGACCTACGAGCAGTACTTC	CASSAQALPTYEQYF
NA	TRBV7-9	TRBJ2-7	NA	TGTGCCAGCAGCTCGACTCGTGGAGTACGGGAGCAGTACTTC	CASSSTRGVREQYF
NA	TRBV5-1	TRBJ1-1	NA	TGCGCCAGCAGCTCACAGGAGTACGCTGAAGCTTTCTTT	CASSSQEYAEAFF
TRBD1	TRBV3-1/TRBV3-2	TRBJ1-2	once	TGTGCCAGCAGCCCCAGGGCGGGACAGGGCGACTATGGCTACACCTTC	CASSPRAGQGDYGYTF
NA	TRBV28	TRBJ1-5	NA	TGTGCGTCAGGTTCCACTAGCAATCAGCCCCAGCATTTT	CASGSTSNQPQHF
NA	TRBV30	TRBJ1-6	NA	TGTGCCTGGGGGGGGCTCGGCTCACCCCTCCACTTT	CAWGGLGSPLHF
TRBD1	TRBV29-1	TRBJ1-2	once	TGCAGCGTTGACGAGACAGGGTCAGCTAACTATGGCTACACCTTC	CSVDETGSANYGYTF
NA	TRBV19	TRBJ2-5	few	TGTGCCAGTAGTACCGAGCCGCCTCCCAGGGAGACCCAGTACTTC	CASSTEPPPRETQYF
TRBD1	TRBV27	TRBJ2-2	few	TGTGCCAGCAGGCTAGGGACAGCGAACACCGGGGAGCTGTTTTTT	CASRLGTANTGELFF
TRBD2	TRBV7-2	TRBJ2-5	once	TGTGCCAGCAGCTTGACTAGCGGGGAGGGGGAGACCCAGTACTTC	CASSLTSGEGETQYF
NA	TRBV5-5	TRBJ2-1	NA	TGTGCCAGCAGCTTGGCCTATCCTTACAATGAGCAGTTCTTC	CASSLAYPYNEQFF
TRBD1	TRBV9	TRBJ2-7	NA	TGTGCCAGCAGCACACCCTCAGGCGGGGACAGGGGTCCCTACGAGCAGTACTTC	CASSTPSGGDRGPYEQYF
TRBD2	TRBV2	TRBJ2-1	NA	TGTGCCAGCACCGCCGGGACTAGCAATGAGCAGTTCTTC	CASTAGTSNEQFF
TRBD2	TRBV3-1/TRBV3-2	TRBJ2-7	NA	TGTGCCAGCAGCCAAGTTACGGGAGGACGGCGGAGAGAGCAGTACTTC	CASSQVTGGRRREQYF
TRBD1	TRBV19	TRBJ2-2	few	TGTGCCAGTAGTATTCGACAGGGCGCCGGGGAGCTGTTTTTT	CASSIRQGAGELFF
NA	TRBV5-5	TRBJ2-7	NA	TGTGCCAGCATGCGTGACATGAGCTCCTACGAGCAGTACTTC	CASMRDMSSYEQYF
TRBD1	TRBV30	TRBJ1-6	NA	TGTGCCTGGAGGGGGACAGGGAAGTCACCCCTCCACTTT	CAWRGTGKSPLHF
NA	TRBV5-5	TRBJ1-5	NA	TGTGCCAGCAGCTTGATTGATCGGCAGCCCCAGCATTTT	CASSLIDRQPQHF
NA	TRBV19	TRBJ1-5	NA	TGTGCCAGTAGTATAGGGTTGGGGGGGGCGATTAAGGAGCCCCAGCATTTT	CASSIGLGGAIKEPQHF
TRBD1	TRBV6-5	TRBJ1-2	NA	TGTGCCACCCCGACAGGGTTGACCCAAACCTATGGCTACACCTTC	CATPTGLTQTYGYTF
NA	TRBV30	TRBJ1-1	once	TGTGCCCGGACAGAAAACACTGAAGCTTTCTTT	CARTENTEAFF
NA	TRBV28	TRBJ1-6	NA	TGTGCCAGCAGAATGTCGTCCGGGGGATCACCCCTCCACTTT	CASRMSSGGSPLHF
NA	TRBV7-6	TRBJ1-2	NA	TGTGCCAGCAGCCCTCAGGGGACTATGCGCGGCTACACCTTC	CASSPQGTMRGYTF
TRBD1	TRBV5-1	TRBJ2-5	NA	TGCGCCAGCAGAGAGGGGGCCCAAGAGACCCAGTACTTC	CASREGAQETQYF
NA	TRBV7-9	TRBJ1-4	NA	TGTGCCAGCAGCGCCCTCCCGCAGGGAGGTGAAAAACTGTTTTTT	CASSALPQGGEKLFF
NA	TRBV30	TRBJ1-3	once	TGTGCCCGCGACACAGACTCTGGAAACACCATATATTTT	CARDTDSGNTIYF
NA	TRBV12-3/TRBV12-4	TRBJ2-7	NA	TGTGCCAGCAGTCGGGGGAGCTACGAGCAGTACTTC	CASSRGSYEQYF
NA	TRBV9	TRBJ1-1	NA	TGTGCCAGCAGCGTAGCAGGCTCCAACACTGAAGCTTTCTTT	CASSVAGSNTEAFF
TRBD1	TRBV30	TRBJ2-7	NA	TGTGCCTGGAGTGTAAGAAAGGGGACAGGGTATCACGAGCAGTACTTC	CAWSVRKGTGYHEQYF
NA	TRBV29-1	TRBJ2-5	NA	TGCAGCGTTGAACGGGAATACCAGACCCAGTACTTC	CSVEREYQTQYF
NA	TRBV3-1/TRBV3-2	TRBJ1-5	NA	TGTGCCAGCAGCCTCTATACGGGTCAGCCCCAGCATTTT	CASSLYTGQPQHF
TRBD1	TRBV7-8	TRBJ1-5	NA	TGTGCCAGCAGCTTGCGGGACAGGGGAAGCAATCAGCCCCAGCATTTT	CASSLRDRGSNQPQHF
TRBD2	TRBV28	TRBJ2-1	NA	TGTGCCAGCAGTGAGCGTAGCGGGAGGTTCAAGTTCTTC	CASSERSGRFKFF